A single count supports the clone carrying this TCR beta chain. Seattle patients were enrolled during active infection and followed longitudinally. As originally analysed: Reference gene primer amplification yielded estimated nucleated cell counts. Produced via immunoSEQ multiplex PCR; TCRdb's table is partial and in-frame only. V and J calls and clone size are copied from that table; D and trimming were computed from the DNA. Among about 150,000 clones, approximately 80% were seen once, and the ten largest hold around 10%. This CDR3 has 14 residues. Trimming cost V 6 bases and J 5 bases; bases outside gene matches: 6. Looked up from germline, CDR1 is MNHEY and CDR2 is SMNVEV (reference sequence). The sample comes from a study of blood T cell repertoires in COVID-19. Study at large: The study drew acute and convalescent COVID-19 samples from the United States, Italy and Spain. Nucleic acid was either cDNA or gDNA, and it came from T cells, B-cell-depleted T cells, or PBMCs.

The V call is TRBV27, the J call TRBJ1-5, with 8 positions matching TRBD1. The specimen was peripheral blood. This receptor was obtained from an older woman with COVID-19, enrolled during active disease. CDR3 bases: TGTGCCAGCAGACGGACAGGGCAGCATCAGCCCCAGCATTTT. Protein product: CASRRTGQHQPQHF.